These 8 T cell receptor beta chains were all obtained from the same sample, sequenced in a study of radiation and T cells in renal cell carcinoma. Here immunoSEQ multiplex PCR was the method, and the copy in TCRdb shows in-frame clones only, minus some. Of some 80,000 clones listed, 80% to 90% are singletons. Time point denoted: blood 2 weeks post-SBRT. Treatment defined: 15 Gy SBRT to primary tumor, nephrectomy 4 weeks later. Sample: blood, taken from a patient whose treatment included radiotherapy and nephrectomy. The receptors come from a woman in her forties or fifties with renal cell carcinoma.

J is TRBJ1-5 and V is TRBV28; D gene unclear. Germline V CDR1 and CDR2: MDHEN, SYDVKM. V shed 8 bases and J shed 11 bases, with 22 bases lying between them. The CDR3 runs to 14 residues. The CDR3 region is CASENGPGRPAQHF. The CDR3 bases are TGTGCCAGCGAGAACGGACCGGGCCGGCCAGCCCAGCATTTT. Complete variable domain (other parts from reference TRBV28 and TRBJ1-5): DVKVTQSSRYLVKRTGEKVFLECVQDMDHENMFWYRQDPGLGLRLIYFSYDVKMKEKGDIPEGYSVSREKKERFSLILESASTNQTSMYLCASENGPGRPAQHFGDGTRLSIL.

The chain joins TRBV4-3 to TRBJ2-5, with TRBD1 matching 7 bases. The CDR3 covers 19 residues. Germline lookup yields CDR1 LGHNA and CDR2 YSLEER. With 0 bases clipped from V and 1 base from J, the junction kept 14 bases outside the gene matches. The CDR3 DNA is TGCGCCAGCAGCCAAGATCACCGAGCCGCGGCAGGGGGCCAAGAGACCCAGTACTTC. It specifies CASSQDHRAAAGGQETQYF.

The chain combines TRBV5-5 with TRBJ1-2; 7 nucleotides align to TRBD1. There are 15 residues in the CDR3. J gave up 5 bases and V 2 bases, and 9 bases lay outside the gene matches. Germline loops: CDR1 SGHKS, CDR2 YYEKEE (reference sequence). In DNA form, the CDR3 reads TGTGCCAGCAGCTTCTCCTCCGGGACAGTTTATGGCTACACCTTC. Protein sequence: CASSFSSGTVYGYTF.

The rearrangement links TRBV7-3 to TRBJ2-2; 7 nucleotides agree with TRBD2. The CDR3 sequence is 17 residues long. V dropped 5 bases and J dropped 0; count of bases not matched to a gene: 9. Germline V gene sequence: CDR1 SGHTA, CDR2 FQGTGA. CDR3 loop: CASSLMRGGPNTGELFF. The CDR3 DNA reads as TGTGCCAGCAGCCTCATGAGGGGAGGGCCGAACACCGGGGAGCTGTTTTTT. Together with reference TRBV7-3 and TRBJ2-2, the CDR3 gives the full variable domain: GAGVSQTPSNKVTEKGKYVELRCDPISGHTALYWYRQSLGQGPEFLIYFQGTGAADDSGLPNDRFFAVRPEGSVSTLKIQRTERGDSAVYLCASSLMRGGPNTGELFFGEGSRLTVL.

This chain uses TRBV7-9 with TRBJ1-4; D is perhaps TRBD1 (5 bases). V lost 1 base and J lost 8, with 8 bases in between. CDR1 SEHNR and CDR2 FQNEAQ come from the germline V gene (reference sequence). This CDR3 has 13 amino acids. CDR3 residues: CASSLGGEEKLFF. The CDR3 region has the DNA TGTGCCAGCAGCTTAGGAGGGGAGGAAAAACTGTTTTTT.

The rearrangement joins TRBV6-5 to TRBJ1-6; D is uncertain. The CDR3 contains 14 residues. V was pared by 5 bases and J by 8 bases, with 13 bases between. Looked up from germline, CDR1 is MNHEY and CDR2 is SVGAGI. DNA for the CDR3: TGTGCCAGCAGTCTCGGCCCTAGGGATTCACCCCTCCACTTT. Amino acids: CASSLGPRDSPLHF.

The CDR3 loop is CASSLGTTGELFF. CDR3 DNA: TGCGCCAGCAGCTTGGGGACAACCGGGGAGCTGTTTTTT. This sequence joins TRBV5-1 and TRBJ2-2; possibly TRBD1 for D (5 bases). The CDR3 has 13 residues. CDR1 is SGHRS and CDR2 is YFSETQ in the germline V gene. Trimming removed 0 bases at V and 5 bases at J, with 5 bases between.

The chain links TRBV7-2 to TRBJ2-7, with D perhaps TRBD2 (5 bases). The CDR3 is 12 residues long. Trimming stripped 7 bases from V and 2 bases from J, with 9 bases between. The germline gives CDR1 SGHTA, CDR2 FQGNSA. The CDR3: CASNRGTYEQYF. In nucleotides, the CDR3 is TGTGCCAGCAATCGGGGAACCTACGAGCAGTACTTC.